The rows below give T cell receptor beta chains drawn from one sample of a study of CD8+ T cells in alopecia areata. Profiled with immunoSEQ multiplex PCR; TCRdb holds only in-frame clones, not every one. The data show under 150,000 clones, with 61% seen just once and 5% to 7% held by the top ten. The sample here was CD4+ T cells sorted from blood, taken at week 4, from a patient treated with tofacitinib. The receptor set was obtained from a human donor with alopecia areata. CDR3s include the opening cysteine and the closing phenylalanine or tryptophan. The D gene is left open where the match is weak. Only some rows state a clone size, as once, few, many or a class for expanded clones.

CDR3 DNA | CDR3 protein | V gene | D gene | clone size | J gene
TGTGCCAGCAGCGCAGGGAACCAAGAGACCCAGTACTTC | CASSAGNQETQYF | TRBV11-1 | - | few | TRBJ2-5
TGTGCCAGCAGCGGGATAGCGGGAGGGCCCTACAATGAGCAGTTCTTC | CASSGIAGGPYNEQFF | TRBV9 | TRBD2 | - | TRBJ2-1
TGTGCCTCACAGGGGTCCCCCGGGGAGCTGTTTTTT | CASQGSPGELFF | TRBV28 | TRBD1 | - | TRBJ2-2
TGCGCCAGCAGCCTCTCGGACAGGCCCGTGAATTCACCCCTCCACTTT | CASSLSDRPVNSPLHF | TRBV4-1 | TRBD1 | - | TRBJ1-6
TGTGCCAACGGGGACAGGGATCGCACCGGGGAGCTGTTTTTT | CANGDRDRTGELFF | TRBV7-2 | TRBD1 | few | TRBJ2-2
TGCAGCGGAGGCGGGGGAGACACTGAAGCTTTCTTT | CSGGGGDTEAFF | TRBV29-1 | - | - | TRBJ1-1
TGCGCCAGCAGCCAAGATGTGGGGTACTATGGCTACACCTTC | CASSQDVGYYGYTF | TRBV4-3 | - | - | TRBJ1-2
TGCAGCGTTCTCCTGACTAGCGCTAGCTCCTACAATGAGCAGTTCTTC | CSVLLTSASSYNEQFF | TRBV29-1 | TRBD2 | - | TRBJ2-1
TGCGCCAGCAGCCAAGGACAGGGCTCCTACAATGAGCAGTTCTTC | CASSQGQGSYNEQFF | TRBV4-1 | TRBD1 | - | TRBJ2-1
TGCAGCGTTGAGGGCCAGGGGGCAGGGGAGACCCAGTACTTC | CSVEGQGAGETQYF | TRBV29-1 | TRBD1 | - | TRBJ2-5
TGCGCCAGCAGTCAATTAGCGGACAGACATGGCTACACCTTC | CASSQLADRHGYTF | TRBV23-1 | - | - | TRBJ1-2
TGTGCCAGCAGCACCGGACTAGCGGGGACATACGAGCAGTACTTC | CASSTGLAGTYEQYF | TRBV7-9 | TRBD2 | few | TRBJ2-7